A single sample gave rise to the 5 T cell receptor beta chains below, sequenced in a study of neoadjuvant anti-PD-1 for oral cavity cancer. Some clones are missing from TCRdb's copy, which holds only in-frame ones; the method was immunoSEQ multiplex PCR. The sample lists around 10,000 clones, around 60% occurring once. Time point given: after neoadjuvant nivolumab, at surgical resection. The sample was tumor tissue, taken after nivolumab (anti-PD-1) treatment. Source of these receptors: a person aged 40-85 years with oral cavity squamous cell carcinoma.

This rearrangement joins TRBV7-2 to TRBJ1-5; D is unresolved. The germline V and J ends were trimmed by 5 bases and 6 bases, with 11 bases remaining between them. Looked up from germline, CDR1 is SGHTA and CDR2 is FQGNSA. The CDR3 is 13 amino acids. CDR3 sequence reads: CASSAFESQPQHF. For the CDR3, the DNA is TGTGCCAGCAGCGCCTTCGAGAGTCAGCCCCAGCATTTT.

The CDR3 region has the DNA TGTGCCAGCTCACCTATACTACTTTCCGGGACAGGGCTAGAGACCCAGTACTTC. This encodes CASSPILLSGTGLETQYF. The chain recombines TRBV18 with TRBJ2-5, with TRBD1 matching over 9 bases. Germline assignment: CDR1 KGHSH and CDR2 LQKENI. The length of the CDR3 is 18 residues. J was trimmed by 4 bases and V by 3 bases; bases with no gene match: 15.

The rearrangement links TRBV2 to TRBJ2-5, with 9 bases matching TRBD2. V was clipped by 2 bases and J by 2 bases; unmatched bases: 3. Germline V gives CDR1 SNHLY, CDR2 FYNNEI. This CDR3 contains 15 residues. The CDR3 reads CASSERLAGQETQYF. The CDR3 region has the DNA TGTGCCAGCAGTGAACGGCTAGCGGGGCAAGAGACCCAGTACTTC.

The chain has TRBV7-7 and TRBJ1-4; no definite D call. V lost 2 bases to trimming and J lost 3 bases, with 10 bases between them. CDR1 and CDR2 (germline): SSHAT, FNYEAQ (reference sequence). The CDR3 is 15 amino acids. CDR3 residues: CASSLKGSPNEKLFF. The CDR3 bases are TGTGCCAGCAGCTTAAAGGGCAGCCCTAATGAAAAACTGTTTTTT.

V usage is TRBV5-1 and J usage is TRBJ1-3; D ambiguous. The CDR3 is made up of 15 amino acids. Germline V gene lookup returns CDR1 SGHRS and CDR2 YFSETQ. The V end was cut by 3 bases, the J end by 0 bases, with 10 bases between. Here the CDR3 DNA reads TGCGCCAGCAGCTCGGACGGGTTCTCTGGAAACACCATATATTTT. Amino acids: CASSSDGFSGNTIYF.